A single sample is the source of the 8 T cell receptor beta chains below, sequenced in a study of identical twins. MiXCR was run by TCRdb on the 5' RACE reads, yielding one entry per CDR3 protein. The table lists fewer than 900,000 distinct CDR3 sequences, around 21% of them singletons. The data also belong to a second study, concerning T cells expressing NK-cell markers.

Source material: PBMCs. The source of these receptors is a woman aged 18 to 35 in good health.

This clonotype was found a few times. The rearrangement links TRBV12-3 or TRBV12-4 to TRBJ2-5, with TRBD2 matching 10 bases. The CDR3 covers 15 residues. Germline trimming cut 5 bases from V and 1 base from J; bases unmatched to any gene: 4. The CDR3 sequence is CASSPIAGGQETQYF. The CDR3 bases are TGTGCCAGCAGTCCCATAGCGGGGGGCCAAGAGACCCAGTACTTC.

This clonotype was seen a few times. The chain combines TRBV6-6 with TRBJ2-7, with TRBD2 as a possible D gene (5 bases). CDR1 is MNHNY and CDR2 is SVGAGI in the germline V gene (reference sequence). CDR3 length equals 13 residues. V was trimmed by 0 bases and J by 5 bases, leaving 8 bases between them. CDR3 in amino acids: CASSYSDGNEQYF. As DNA, the CDR3 is TGTGCCAGCAGTTACTCCGACGGGAACGAGCAGTACTTC.

This clonotype was picked up many times. This rearrangement joins TRBV7-9 to TRBJ2-1, with D perhaps being TRBD1 or TRBD2 (6 bases each). V was trimmed by 1 base and J by 9 bases, leaving 13 bases between them. The CDR3 contains 14 residues. Germline-derived CDR1 and CDR2 are SEHNR and FQNEAQ (reference sequence). The CDR3 here is CASSLDAGHVEQFF. In nucleotides, the CDR3 is TGTGCCAGCAGCTTAGACGCGGGACATGTTGAGCAGTTCTTC.

This chain uses TRBV5-1 with TRBJ1-4, with 10 bases matching TRBD1. Per the germline V gene, CDR1 is SGHRS and CDR2 is YFSETQ. Germline trimming cut 4 bases from V and 8 bases from J; bases unmatched to any gene: 5. The CDR3 is made up of 14 amino acids. The CDR3 sequence: CASSLTGGNEKLFF. CDR3 bases: TGCGCCAGCAGCCTGACAGGGGGCAACGAAAAACTGTTTTTT.

This clonotype has a handful of counts. The V and J genes are TRBV12-3 or TRBV12-4 and TRBJ2-7, with D unresolved. The V gene lost 3 bases and the J gene lost 1 base, with 7 bases spanning the gap. The CDR3 loop spans 13 amino acids. CDR3 region: CASSFAASYEQYF. The CDR3 nucleotides are TGTGCCAGCAGTTTTGCAGCTTCCTACGAGCAGTACTTC.

This chain links TRBV5-1 with TRBJ2-3, with D maybe TRBD2 (6 bases). The CDR3 runs 15 residues. Looked up from germline, CDR1 is SGHRS and CDR2 is YFSETQ. V was pared by 3 bases and J by 8 bases, with 19 bases between. The CDR3 is CASSSAGGLGSTQYF. CDR3 DNA: TGCGCCAGCAGCTCCGCAGGAGGGTTGGGATCTACGCAGTATTTT.

This clonotype was counted only a few times. The chain couples TRBV27 to TRBJ1-2, with D unclear. Germline V CDR1 and CDR2: MNHEY, SMNVEV (reference sequence). Trimming took off 2 bases at V and 0 bases at J, with 10 bases between the two ends. This CDR3 comprises 15 residues. The CDR3 reads CASSLTLLSNYGYTF. The CDR3 DNA follows: TGTGCCAGCAGTTTAACCCTACTATCTAACTATGGCTACACCTTC.

In its sample, this clonotype was seen a few times. This chain uses TRBV10-3 with TRBJ2-1, with TRBD2 identical over 8 bases. This CDR3 spans 16 amino acids. In germline, CDR1 is ENHRY, CDR2 SYGVKD. Trimming took 7 bases from V and 0 from J; bases not matched to a gene: 8. CDR3 DNA sequence: TGTGCCATCACCCTGACTAGCGAGAGCTCCTACAATGAGCAGTTCTTC. Translation: CAITLTSESSYNEQFF.